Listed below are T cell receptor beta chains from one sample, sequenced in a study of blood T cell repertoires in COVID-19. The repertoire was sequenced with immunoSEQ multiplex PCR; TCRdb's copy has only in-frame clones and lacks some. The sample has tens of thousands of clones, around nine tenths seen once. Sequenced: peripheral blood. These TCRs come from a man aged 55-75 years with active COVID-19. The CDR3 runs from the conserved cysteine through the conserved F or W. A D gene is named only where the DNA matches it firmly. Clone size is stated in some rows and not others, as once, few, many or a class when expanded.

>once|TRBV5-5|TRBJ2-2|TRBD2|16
CASSTRLAGASGELFF
TGTGCCAGCAGCACCAGACTAGCGGGAGCGTCCGGGGAGCTGTTTTTT
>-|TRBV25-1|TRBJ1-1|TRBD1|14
CASRTGTGDTEAFF
TGTGCCAGCAGGACCGGGACAGGGGACACTGAAGCTTTCTTT
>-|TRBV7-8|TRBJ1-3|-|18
CASSRRRDIGYSGNTIYF
TGTGCCAGCAGCCGTAGAAGGGACATTGGGTACTCTGGAAACACCATATATTTT
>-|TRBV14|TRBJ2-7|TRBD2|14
CASSQVSLAAHLHF
TGTGCCAGCAGCCAAGTAAGTCTAGCGGCGCACTTACACTTC
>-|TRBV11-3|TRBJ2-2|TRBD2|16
CASSPRGGTDTGELFF
TGTGCCAGCAGCCCCCGGGGGGGGACGGACACCGGGGAGCTGTTTTTT
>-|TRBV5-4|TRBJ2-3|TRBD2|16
CASSRDSGTSTDTQYF
TGTGCCAGCAGCCGGGATAGCGGGACCAGCACAGATACGCAGTATTTT
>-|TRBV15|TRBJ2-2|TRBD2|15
CATSKPSGDTGELFF
TGTGCCACCAGCAAACCTAGCGGGGACACCGGGGAGCTGTTTTTT
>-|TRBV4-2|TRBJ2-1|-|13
CASSQDTDSEQFF
TGTGCCAGCAGCCAAGATACCGACAGTGAGCAGTTCTTC
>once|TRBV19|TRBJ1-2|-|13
CASKPGEAYGYTF
TGTGCCTCAAAACCCGGGGAAGCCTATGGCTACACCTTC
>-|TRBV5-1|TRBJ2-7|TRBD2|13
CASSSGLAYEQYF
TGCGCCAGCAGCTCGGGACTAGCTTACGAGCAGTACTTC
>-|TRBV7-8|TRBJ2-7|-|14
CASSLTGTMGEQYF
TGTGCCAGCAGCTTAACGGGAACCATGGGGGAGCAGTACTTC
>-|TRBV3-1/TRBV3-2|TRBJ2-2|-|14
CASSRDTNTGELFF
TGTGCCAGCAGCCGGGACACGAACACCGGGGAGCTGTTTTTT
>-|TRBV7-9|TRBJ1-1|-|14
CASSVSILNTEAFF
TGTGCCAGCAGCGTGAGTATTTTGAACACTGAAGCTTTCTTT
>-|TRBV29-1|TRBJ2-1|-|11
CSVDPGGEQFF
TGCAGCGTTGACCCCGGGGGAGAGCAGTTCTTC
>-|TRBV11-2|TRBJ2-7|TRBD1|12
CASSPNPGGQYF
TGTGCCAGCAGCCCTAACCCAGGGGGGCAGTACTTC
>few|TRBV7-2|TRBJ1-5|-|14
CASSWYGQGQPQHF
TGTGCCAGCAGCTGGTATGGGCAGGGTCAGCCCCAGCATTTT
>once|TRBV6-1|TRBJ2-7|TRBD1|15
CASSEEGQITYEQYF
TGTGCCAGCAGTGAAGAGGGACAGATAACCTACGAGCAGTACTTC
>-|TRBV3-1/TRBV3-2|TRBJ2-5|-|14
CASSQVEGGETQYF
TGTGCCAGCAGCCAAGTTGAGGGCGGGGAGACCCAGTACTTC
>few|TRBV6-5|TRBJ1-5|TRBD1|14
CASSSQGAYQPQHF
TGTGCCAGCAGTTCACAGGGGGCTTATCAGCCCCAGCATTTT
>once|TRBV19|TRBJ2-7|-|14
CASSIVASTHEQYF
TGTGCCAGTAGTATAGTAGCCTCCACCCACGAGCAGTACTTC
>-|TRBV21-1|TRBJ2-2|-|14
CASLTGVNTGELFF
TGTGCCAGCCTAACAGGGGTTAACACCGGGGAGCTGTTTTTT
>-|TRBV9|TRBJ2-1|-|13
CASSGRADNEQFF
TGTGCCAGCAGCGGGAGGGCCGACAATGAGCAGTTCTTC
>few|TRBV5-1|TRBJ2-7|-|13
CASSLRGPYEQYF
TGCGCCAGCAGCTTGCGGGGTCCCTACGAGCAGTACTTC
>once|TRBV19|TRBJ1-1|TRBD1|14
CASRERSQGAEAFF
TGTGCCAGTAGAGAGAGGAGCCAGGGGGCTGAAGCTTTCTTT
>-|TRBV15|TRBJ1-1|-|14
CATSPRTAHTEAFF
TGTGCCACCAGCCCCAGGACAGCTCACACTGAAGCTTTCTTT
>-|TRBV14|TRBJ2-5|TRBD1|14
CASSPTGGRETQYF
TGTGCCAGCAGCCCGACAGGGGGTCGGGAGACCCAGTACTTC
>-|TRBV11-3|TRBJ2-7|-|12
CASSITSGEQYF
TGTGCCAGCAGCATCACGAGCGGCGAGCAGTACTTC
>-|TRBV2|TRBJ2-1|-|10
CASQNNEQFF
TGTGCCAGTCAAAACAATGAGCAGTTCTTC
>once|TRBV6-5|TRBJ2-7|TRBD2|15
CASRGLAGVEAEQYF
TGTGCCAGCAGGGGACTAGCGGGAGTCGAGGCCGAGCAGTACTTC
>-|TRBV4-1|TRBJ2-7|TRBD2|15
CASSLGLAGPYEQYF
TGCGCCAGCAGCCTAGGACTAGCCGGCCCCTACGAGCAGTACTTC
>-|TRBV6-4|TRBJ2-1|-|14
CASSEKTGIGEQFF
TGTGCCAGCAGCGAAAAAACAGGGATAGGTGAGCAGTTCTTC
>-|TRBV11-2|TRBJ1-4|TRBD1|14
CASSRDRTNEKLFF
TGTGCCAGCAGCCGGGACAGGACTAATGAAAAACTGTTTTTT
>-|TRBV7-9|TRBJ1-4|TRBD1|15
CASSPRGLPNEKLFF
TGTGCCAGCAGCCCAAGGGGGCTCCCTAATGAAAAACTGTTTTTT
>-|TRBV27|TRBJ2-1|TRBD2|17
CASSSLGLAPVSNEQFF
TGTGCCAGCAGTTCCTTGGGACTAGCGCCCGTGAGCAATGAGCAGTTCTTC
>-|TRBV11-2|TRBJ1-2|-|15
CASSPFPSANYGYTF
TGTGCCAGCAGCCCGTTTCCGTCGGCTAACTATGGCTACACCTTC
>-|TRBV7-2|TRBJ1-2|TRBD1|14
CASSPTGGGYGYTF
TGTGCCAGCAGCCCGACAGGGGGCGGCTATGGCTACACCTTC
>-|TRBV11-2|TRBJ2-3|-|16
CASSSDRAYRPDTQYF
TGTGCCAGCAGCTCGGACAGAGCTTACCGGCCAGATACGCAGTATTTT
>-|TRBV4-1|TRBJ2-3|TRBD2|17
CASSQTQWEGNTDTQYF
TGCGCCAGCAGCCAGACCCAGTGGGAGGGTAACACAGATACGCAGTATTTT
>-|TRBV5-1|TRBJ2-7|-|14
CASSNSGPSYEQYF
TGCGCCAGCAGCAACAGCGGACCATCCTACGAGCAGTACTTC
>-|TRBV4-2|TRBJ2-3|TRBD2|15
CASSQASGKVDTQYF
TGTGCCAGCAGCCAGGCTAGCGGGAAAGTAGATACGCAGTATTTT
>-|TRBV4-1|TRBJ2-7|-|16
CASSQDHMRTTSEQYF
TGCGCCAGCAGCCAAGATCATATGAGGACTACCTCGGAGCAGTACTTC